This T cell receptor (beta chain) was found in a study of radiation and T cells in renal cell carcinoma. On the study more broadly: Nephrectomy followed 15 Gy stereotactic body radiation by 4 weeks.

Described time point: baseline pretreatment blood. Indicated treatment: 15 Gy SBRT to primary tumor, nephrectomy 4 weeks later. This CDR3 has 14 residues. Germline V gene lookup returns CDR1 SGHRS and CDR2 YFSETQ. V was trimmed by 2 bases and J by 6 bases, leaving 13 bases between them. Method: immunoSEQ multiplex PCR; TCRdb's copy keeps in-frame clones and lacks some. This table has 100,000 to 150,000 clones, approximately 78% appearing once. The receptor's source is a woman aged 55-69 years with renal cell carcinoma. The chain uses TRBV5-1 and TRBJ2-3, with D possibly being TRBD1 (5 bases). Sequences were derived from blood, sampled from a patient whose treatment included radiotherapy and nephrectomy. CDR3 residues: CASSFIRGADTQYF. The CDR3 nucleotides read TGCGCCAGCAGCTTCATAAGGGGCGCGGATACGCAGTATTTT.